The rows below give T cell receptor beta chains drawn from one sample of a study of neurological immune-mediated disorders. TCRdb recomputed calls from the 5' RACE reads with MiXCR, one row per CDR3 protein. The repertoire holds 100,000 to 150,000 distinct CDR3 sequences, more than 2.5% seen once, with about 1.2% in the top ten. Sequencing used PBMCs. Receptors originate from a woman aged 25 to 45 with multiple sclerosis. Both conserved end residues are part of each CDR3. D genes are given only for firm matches. Not all rows give a size; the values are once, few, many and, for expanded clones, a class.

d_gene: -; abundance: many; v_gene: TRBV6-1; j_gene: TRBJ1-2; CDR3aa: CASSASSYGYTF; CDR3nt: TGTGCCAGCAGCGCATCATCCTATGGCTACACCTTC
d_gene: -; abundance: many; v_gene: TRBV11-2; j_gene: TRBJ2-7; CDR3aa: CASSFGASYEQYF; CDR3nt: TGTGCCAGCAGCTTCGGGGCCTCCTACGAGCAGTACTTC
d_gene: -; abundance: many; v_gene: TRBV12-3/TRBV12-4; j_gene: TRBJ2-2; CDR3aa: CASRNPGDFNTGELFF; CDR3nt: TGTGCCAGCAGGAATCCAGGCGATTTTAACACCGGGGAGCTGTTTTTT
d_gene: -; abundance: many; v_gene: TRBV10-3; j_gene: TRBJ1-3; CDR3aa: CAISEYGSGNTIYF; CDR3nt: TGTGCCATCAGTGAGTACGGTTCTGGAAACACCATATATTTT
d_gene: -; abundance: many; v_gene: TRBV5-1; j_gene: TRBJ1-1; CDR3aa: CASSGLQGNTEAFF; CDR3nt: TGCGCCAGCAGCGGACTACAGGGAAACACTGAAGCTTTCTTT
d_gene: -; abundance: many; v_gene: TRBV7-9; j_gene: TRBJ1-1; CDR3aa: CASRQALGEAFF; CDR3nt: TGTGCCAGCAGACAGGCCTTAGGAGAAGCTTTCTTT
d_gene: TRBD2; abundance: many; v_gene: TRBV10-1; j_gene: TRBJ2-3; CDR3aa: CASSSGSFADTQYF; CDR3nt: TGCGCCAGCAGTAGCGGGAGTTTCGCAGATACGCAGTATTTT
d_gene: TRBD1; abundance: many; v_gene: TRBV7-9; j_gene: TRBJ2-7; CDR3aa: CASSSPWPRQGLSTSYEQYF; CDR3nt: TGTGCCAGCAGCTCCCCTTGGCCGAGACAGGGTCTTTCGACCTCCTACGAGCAGTACTTC
d_gene: -; abundance: many; v_gene: TRBV6-1; j_gene: TRBJ2-2; CDR3aa: CASSEFAANTGELFF; CDR3nt: TGTGCCAGCAGTGAATTTGCTGCGAACACCGGGGAGCTGTTTTTT
d_gene: TRBD1; abundance: many; v_gene: TRBV20-1; j_gene: TRBJ2-5; CDR3aa: CSAKSLPGQGETQYF; CDR3nt: TGCAGTGCTAAAAGTCTACCGGGACAGGGAGAGACCCAGTACTTC
d_gene: -; abundance: many; v_gene: TRBV29-1; j_gene: TRBJ2-1; CDR3aa: CSGYEQFF; CDR3nt: TGTAGCGGATATGAGCAGTTCTTC
d_gene: -; abundance: many; v_gene: TRBV28; j_gene: TRBJ1-6; CDR3aa: CATPGTSYNSPLHF; CDR3nt: TGTGCCACCCCGGGGACGAGCTATAATTCACCCCTCCACTTT
d_gene: -; abundance: many; v_gene: TRBV20-1; j_gene: TRBJ1-2; CDR3aa: CSAGERRVKEYSYGYTF; CDR3nt: TGCAGTGCTGGCGAGAGAAGGGTTAAAGAGTATAGCTATGGCTACACCTTC
d_gene: -; abundance: many; v_gene: TRBV20-1; j_gene: TRBJ1-4; CDR3aa: CSARRREGEKLFF; CDR3nt: TGCAGTGCTAGAAGGAGGGAGGGCGAAAAACTGTTTTTT
d_gene: -; abundance: many; v_gene: TRBV7-2; j_gene: TRBJ2-2; CDR3aa: CASSLGSGGGELFF; CDR3nt: TGTGCCAGCAGCTTAGGATCCGGGGGCGGGGAGCTGTTTTTT
d_gene: -; abundance: many; v_gene: TRBV5-1; j_gene: TRBJ1-2; CDR3aa: CASRSDTINYGYTF; CDR3nt: TGCGCCAGCCGATCTGACACAATAAACTATGGCTACACCTTC
d_gene: TRBD1; abundance: many; v_gene: TRBV6-2/TRBV6-3; j_gene: TRBJ1-4; CDR3aa: CASEGAYEKLFF; CDR3nt: TGTGCAAGCGAGGGGGCGTATGAAAAACTGTTTTTT
d_gene: -; abundance: many; v_gene: TRBV2; j_gene: TRBJ1-4; CDR3aa: CASSERGEANEKLFF; CDR3nt: TGTGCCAGCAGTGAACGAGGGGAGGCGAATGAAAAACTGTTTTTT
d_gene: -; abundance: many; v_gene: TRBV5-6; j_gene: TRBJ1-1; CDR3aa: CASSPDSGFRAEAFF; CDR3nt: TGTGCCAGCAGCCCGGACAGCGGGTTCAGGGCTGAAGCTTTCTTT
d_gene: TRBD2; abundance: many; v_gene: TRBV20-1; j_gene: TRBJ2-3; CDR3aa: CSASPSGTPSDTQYF; CDR3nt: TGCAGTGCTAGCCCTAGCGGGACCCCAAGTGATACGCAGTATTTT
d_gene: TRBD2; abundance: many; v_gene: TRBV20-1; j_gene: TRBJ2-5; CDR3aa: CLAGGPGETQYF; CDR3nt: TGTTTAGCGGGAGGGCCCGGAGAGACCCAGTACTTC
d_gene: -; abundance: many; v_gene: TRBV10-3; j_gene: TRBJ1-3; CDR3aa: CATTGTPGNTIYF; CDR3nt: TGTGCCACCACCGGGACGCCTGGAAACACCATATATTTT
d_gene: TRBD2; abundance: many; v_gene: TRBV7-6; j_gene: TRBJ2-1; CDR3aa: CASSLDRTGTSDYNEQFF; CDR3nt: TGTGCCAGCAGCTTAGATCGAACCGGGACTAGCGACTACAATGAGCAGTTCTTC
d_gene: TRBD2; abundance: many; v_gene: TRBV15; j_gene: TRBJ2-7; CDR3aa: CATSSEERGGFEQYF; CDR3nt: TGTGCCACCAGCAGCGAGGAGCGGGGGGGGTTCGAGCAGTACTTC
d_gene: -; abundance: few; v_gene: TRBV24-1; j_gene: TRBJ2-1; CDR3aa: CATSDPRGYEQFF; CDR3nt: TGTGCCACCAGTGACCCCAGGGGCTATGAGCAGTTCTTC
d_gene: -; abundance: few; v_gene: TRBV14; j_gene: TRBJ1-2; CDR3aa: CASSQQNYGYTF; CDR3nt: TGTGCCAGCAGCCAACAAAACTATGGCTACACCTTC
d_gene: -; abundance: many; v_gene: TRBV12-3/TRBV12-4; j_gene: TRBJ2-1; CDR3aa: CASSLQGFEQFF; CDR3nt: TGTGCCAGCAGTCTCCAGGGGTTTGAGCAGTTCTTC
d_gene: TRBD2; abundance: many; v_gene: TRBV10-3; j_gene: TRBJ2-1; CDR3aa: CAISEVGLAPQFF; CDR3nt: TGTGCCATCAGTGAGGTTGGACTAGCCCCGCAGTTCTTC
d_gene: -; abundance: many; v_gene: TRBV4-1; j_gene: TRBJ2-2; CDR3aa: CASSQEALGLMRELFF; CDR3nt: TGCGCCAGCAGCCAAGAGGCACTGGGTCTCATGAGGGAGCTGTTTTTT
d_gene: -; abundance: many; v_gene: TRBV7-2; j_gene: TRBJ1-3; CDR3aa: CASSLPGSGNTIYF; CDR3nt: TGTGCCAGCAGCTTACCAGGGTCCGGAAACACCATATATTTT
d_gene: -; abundance: -; v_gene: TRBV5-5; j_gene: TRBJ2-2; CDR3aa: CASSLVGDPGELFF; CDR3nt: TGTGCCAGCAGCTTGGTGGGGGACCCCGGGGAGCTGTTTTTT
d_gene: -; abundance: many; v_gene: TRBV6-2/TRBV6-3; j_gene: TRBJ1-1; CDR3aa: CASSWTPGGNTEAFF; CDR3nt: TGTGCCAGCAGTTGGACACCTGGGGGAAACACTGAAGCTTTCTTT
d_gene: -; abundance: many; v_gene: TRBV20-1; j_gene: TRBJ2-2; CDR3aa: CSAANTGELFF; CDR3nt: TGCAGTGCGGCGAACACCGGGGAGCTGTTTTTT
d_gene: -; abundance: many; v_gene: TRBV27; j_gene: TRBJ1-4; CDR3aa: CASRALRGAPTTNEKLFF; CDR3nt: TGTGCCAGCAGGGCCCTGAGGGGGGCCCCTACAACTAATGAAAAACTGTTTTTT
d_gene: -; abundance: many; v_gene: TRBV7-2; j_gene: TRBJ1-4; CDR3aa: CASSLGLRREKLFF; CDR3nt: TGTGCCAGCAGCTTGGGACTACGACGTGAAAAACTGTTTTTT
d_gene: -; abundance: many; v_gene: TRBV20-1; j_gene: TRBJ2-3; CDR3aa: CSASPGIGDTQYF; CDR3nt: TGCAGTGCTAGTCCCGGGATAGGGGATACGCAGTATTTT
d_gene: TRBD1; abundance: many; v_gene: TRBV29-1; j_gene: TRBJ1-1; CDR3aa: CSVEGTGRTEAFF; CDR3nt: TGCAGCGTTGAAGGGACAGGCCGGACTGAAGCTTTCTTT
d_gene: -; abundance: many; v_gene: TRBV5-1; j_gene: TRBJ2-3; CDR3aa: CASSSSDRAGAADTQYF; CDR3nt: TGCGCCAGCAGCTCCTCCGATCGGGCAGGGGCTGCAGATACGCAGTATTTT
d_gene: TRBD1; abundance: -; v_gene: TRBV18; j_gene: TRBJ2-7; CDR3aa: CASSPGRQGRTNF; CDR3nt: TGTGCCAGCTCACCAGGACGACAGGGACGGACCAACTTC
d_gene: -; abundance: many; v_gene: TRBV7-2; j_gene: TRBJ2-4; CDR3aa: CASSLGPDSLNIQYF; CDR3nt: TGTGCCAGCAGCCTGGGTCCGGACAGTCTAAACATTCAGTACTTC
d_gene: -; abundance: many; v_gene: TRBV12-3/TRBV12-4; j_gene: TRBJ2-2; CDR3aa: CASSDRQNTGELFF; CDR3nt: TGTGCCAGCAGTGACCGACAGAACACCGGGGAGCTGTTTTTT